This entry describes one T cell receptor (beta chain). The data were obtained in a study of blood T cell repertoires in COVID-19. Original handling: Reference gene primer amplification gave nucleated cell count estimates. TCRdb's copy holds only in-frame clones and misses some; the assay was immunoSEQ multiplex PCR. That table gives V, J and clone size, and the DNA gave D and trimming. The sample consists of roughly 120,000 clones, roughly 90% of them appearing once. The clonotype originates from a man between 65 and 85 years old who had recovered from COVID-19. Sequencing was performed on peripheral blood.

This chain's CDR3 is CASSPAGDTIYF. The CDR3 DNA reads TGTGCCAGCAGCCCAGCCGGGGACACCATATATTTT. V and J are TRBV7-2 and TRBJ1-3; D remains ambiguous. CDR3 length: 12 amino acids. The V and J ends lost 5 bases and 8 bases respectively, with 10 bases between them. CDR1 and CDR2 from the germline V gene are SGHTA and FQGNSA.